Following are 20 T cell receptor beta chains from one sample sequenced in a study of cytomegalovirus exposure and HLA in healthy donors. With 60 Vbeta and 13 Jbeta primers, the PCR was carried out. Assay: immunoSEQ multiplex PCR; the TCRdb copy retains only in-frame clones and omits some. This sample has 70,000 to 95,000 clones, with roughly 76% found just once. Material for sequencing was PBMCs. Every receptor here comes from a woman aged 30 to 39 in good health and CMV-seronegative.

This clone has a single count. V gene TRBV7-9 combines with J gene TRBJ2-3; 16 bases map to TRBD2. Trimming at V came to 5 bases and at J to 2 bases, leaving 7 bases not matched to a gene. The CDR3 has 18 amino acids. Germline CDR1 is SEHNR and CDR2 is FQNEAQ (reference sequence). In nucleotides, the CDR3 is TGTGCCAGCAGCCCGCCGGGACTAGCGGGAGGGGCCACAGATACGCAGTATTTT. It is translated as CASSPPGLAGGATDTQYF.

The chain couples TRBV7-9 to TRBJ2-1; a possible D gene is TRBD2 (7 bases). The V gene's germline CDR1 is SEHNR and CDR2 FQNEAQ (reference sequence). The CDR3 extends over 15 amino acids. V dropped 1 base and J dropped 7 bases, with 14 bases sitting between them. Here the CDR3 DNA reads TGTGCCAGCAGCTTAGTAGGGGGACTACAAAATGAGCAGTTCTTC. It codes for CASSLVGGLQNEQFF.

The V and J genes are TRBV11-2 and TRBJ2-7; 10 bases agree with TRBD2. The germline CDR1 and CDR2 sequences are SGHAT and FQNNGV. V lost 3 bases, J lost 2 bases, and 4 bases stayed unmatched. The CDR3 is 15 amino acids. The CDR3 DNA sequence: TGTGCCAGCAGCTTTACTAGCGGGATGGCCTACGAGCAGTACTTC. It codes for CASSFTSGMAYEQYF. Complete variable domain (other parts from reference TRBV11-2 and TRBJ2-7): EAGVAQSPRYKIIEKRQSVAFWCNPISGHATLYWYQQILGQGPKLLIQFQNNGVVDDSQLPKDRFSAERLKGVDSTLKIQPAKLEDSAVYLCASSFTSGMAYEQYFGPGTRLTVT.

The chain joins TRBV29-1 to TRBJ2-3; 8 positions agree with TRBD2. This CDR3 comprises 16 residues. J was trimmed by 4 bases and V by 3 bases; bases with no gene match: 12. Germline CDR1 SQVTM, CDR2 ANQGSEA. In DNA, the CDR3 is TGCAGCGTTGATAATAGACCAGCGGGAGTATCAGATACGCAGTATTTT. Amino acid sequence: CSVDNRPAGVSDTQYF.

The chain uses TRBV6-1 and TRBJ2-7, with TRBD1 matching 7 bases. The CDR3 consists of 14 residues. Germline V CDR1 and CDR2: MNHNS, SASEGT. V gave up 5 bases and J gave up 7 bases; unmatched junction bases: 11. The CDR3 sequence: CASSPRQGSGEQYF. The CDR3 bases are TGTGCCAGCAGTCCGCGACAGGGTTCGGGTGAGCAGTACTTC.

V and J are TRBV5-1 and TRBJ2-1; possible D gene TRBD1, 5 bases. V dropped 4 bases and J dropped 0 bases, with 8 bases sitting between them. CDR1 is SGHRS and CDR2 is YFSETQ in the germline V gene. The CDR3 has 14 residues. This CDR3 is CASSPQGSYNEQFF. CDR3 DNA sequence: TGCGCCAGCAGCCCCCAGGGCTCCTACAATGAGCAGTTCTTC.

The chain links TRBV18 to TRBJ2-7; D is possibly TRBD2 (6 bases). V was trimmed by 3 bases and J by 7 bases, leaving 7 bases between them. Germline CDR1 and CDR2: KGHSH and LQKENI. The CDR3 contains 11 residues. CDR3 nucleotide sequence: TGTGCCAGCTCACCCGCGGGGGAGCAGTACTTC. It translates to CASSPAGEQYF.

The chain employs TRBV27 and TRBJ2-7; 13 nucleotides match TRBD2. Germline CDR1 MNHEY, CDR2 SMNVEV (reference sequence). The CDR3 consists of 16 residues. With V trimmed by 5 bases and J by 2 bases, 6 bases remained unmatched. The CDR3 loop is CASSQGLAGAPYEQYF. The CDR3, as DNA: TGTGCCAGCAGTCAAGGACTAGCGGGAGCTCCCTACGAGCAGTACTTC.

V usage is TRBV9 and J usage is TRBJ1-2; maybe TRBD1 (6 bases). Germline assignment: CDR1 SGDLS and CDR2 YYNGEE. Trimming cost V 5 bases and J 4 bases, with 15 bases left between them. The length of the CDR3 is 14 residues. CDR3: CASREQGHSYGYTF. CDR3 coding DNA: TGTGCCAGCAGGGAACAGGGCCATAGCTATGGCTACACCTTC.

The CDR3 sequence: CASSPRQGSSETQYF. CDR3 nucleotides: TGTGCCAGCAGCCCGCGACAGGGATCCTCGGAGACCCAGTACTTC. The chain couples TRBV7-8 to TRBJ2-5; 7 bases are shared with TRBD1. In germline, CDR1 is SGHVS, CDR2 FQNEAQ. The trim removed 5 bases at V and 5 bases at J, leaving 11 bases unmatched. The length of the CDR3 is 15 residues.

This clone was detected only once. The chain is built from TRBV5-4 and TRBJ2-1; 12 bases match TRBD2. Germline V CDR1 and CDR2: SGHNT, YYREEE (reference sequence). V shed 4 bases, J shed 7 bases, and the junction held 9 bases outside the gene matches. This CDR3 has 16 amino acids. As DNA, the CDR3 is TGTGCCAGCAGCGCCAGACTAGCGGGAGTTACAAATGAGCAGTTCTTC. It encodes CASSARLAGVTNEQFF.

Remarks on this clone: Other DNA sequences of this sample code for an identical CDR3. The rearrangement joins TRBV5-4 to TRBJ2-5; possible D gene TRBD1, 5 bases. Germline CDR1 and CDR2: SGHNT and YYREEE (reference sequence). The CDR3 is 13 amino acids. The germline V and J ends were trimmed by 2 bases and 2 bases, with 7 bases remaining between them. CDR3 bases: TGTGCCAGCAGCTTAAGGGGTCAAGAGACCCAGTACTTC. This translates into CASSLRGQETQYF.

The chain is built from TRBV11-2 and TRBJ1-4, with 8 bases matching TRBD1. Germline V gives CDR1 SGHAT, CDR2 FQNNGV. V trimming: 6 bases; J trimming: 7 bases; junction bases outside the gene matches: 13. This CDR3 has 16 amino acids. The CDR3 protein is CASSSLGTTGAEKLFF. As DNA, the CDR3 is TGTGCCAGCAGTTCTTTGGGTACGACAGGGGCTGAAAAACTGTTTTTT. Filled out from reference TRBV11-2 and TRBJ1-4, the complete variable domain reads EAGVAQSPRYKIIEKRQSVAFWCNPISGHATLYWYQQILGQGPKLLIQFQNNGVVDDSQLPKDRFSAERLKGVDSTLKIQPAKLEDSAVYLCASSSLGTTGAEKLFFGSGTQLSVL.

The genes are TRBV29-1 and TRBJ1-3; 7 bases are a match to TRBD1. This CDR3 is 14 amino acids long. Unmatched junction bases numbered 2, after V lost 1 base and J lost 2 bases. The germline gives CDR1 SQVTM, CDR2 ANQGSEA. The CDR3 DNA follows: TGCAGCGTTGAAGGTCAGGGGGCTGGAAACACCATATATTTT. Encoded protein: CSVEGQGAGNTIYF.

The chain has TRBV19 and TRBJ2-7; TRBD1 matches 9 bases. The V gene's germline CDR1 is LNHDA and CDR2 SQIVND (reference sequence). The CDR3 consists of 13 residues. J was trimmed by 4 bases and V by 5 bases; bases with no gene match: 3. Written as DNA, the CDR3 is TGTGCCAGTAGTCCGGACAGGGGATACGAGCAGTACTTC. Translated: CASSPDRGYEQYF.

The chain recombines TRBV5-1 with TRBJ1-1, with a possible D match to TRBD1 (5 bases). V was pared by 4 bases and J by 1 base, with 23 bases between. There are 18 residues in the CDR3. Germline V gene data show CDR1 as SGHRS and CDR2 as YFSETQ. The CDR3, as DNA: TGCGCCAGCAGCGTGGCCGGAGGGCTAACAGGACAGAACACTGAAGCTTTCTTT. Amino acids: CASSVAGGLTGQNTEAFF.

V gene TRBV5-1 combines with J gene TRBJ2-5; 7 nucleotides line up with TRBD2. The germline gives CDR1 SGHRS, CDR2 YFSETQ. CDR3 length equals 14 residues. After removal of 4 bases from V and 4 bases from J, the junction contained 7 bases not matched to a gene. This chain's CDR3 is CASSETSPRETQYF. CDR3 DNA sequence: TGCGCCAGCAGCGAGACTAGCCCACGAGAGACCCAGTACTTC.

V and J are TRBV7-2 and TRBJ2-1; 10 nucleotides agree with TRBD2. The ends lost 5 bases at V and 4 bases at J; junction bases unmatched: 8. CDR1 is SGHTA, CDR2 FQGNSA, per germline. This CDR3 spans 16 amino acids. Here the CDR3 DNA reads TGTGCCAGCAGCCCTAGCGGGAGATTAGAGTACAATGAGCAGTTCTTC. It translates to CASSPSGRLEYNEQFF.

The chain employs TRBV30 and TRBJ1-5; D remains unclear. Germline V lookup: CDR1 GTSNPN, CDR2 SVGIG (reference sequence). V lost 0 bases to trimming and J lost 6 bases, with 9 bases between them. The CDR3 is made up of 13 amino acids. CDR3 DNA sequence: TGTGCCTGGAGTGTAGTCGGGTCTCAGCCCCAGCATTTT. The encoded protein is CAWSVVGSQPQHF.

V is TRBV5-4 and J is TRBJ2-6; no definite D call. V lost 4 bases, J lost 3 bases, and 11 bases lay in between. Germline loops: CDR1 SGHNT, CDR2 YYREEE (reference sequence). The CDR3 contains 15 residues. This CDR3 reads CASSPPSVGANVLTF. CDR3 in DNA: TGTGCCAGCAGCCCTCCCTCGGTTGGGGCCAACGTCCTGACTTTC.